Given below is one T cell receptor (beta chain) in context. Its antigen is unknown. Base qualities were left out, and no much larger clone turns up one base away. V is pared back by 3 bases and J by 3 bases, with 12 bases lying between the germline termini. The germline V gene (reference sequence) sets CDR1 to MNHEY and CDR2 to SMNVEV. Taken from cysteine to phenylalanine, the CDR3 has 14 residues. Left in the record is the CDR3 DNA by itself, 42 bases read in frame from the first base. The data derive from a study of cytomegalovirus exposure and HLA in healthy donors (dated by TCRdb to about 2017). A note on the overall study: In an earlier analysis of 587 of the donors, 250 to 300 Gb of sequence data and just under 120 million unique TCR beta sequences from roughly 200 million T cells were reported. An early release covering roughly 580 HLA-typed donors comprised 300 to 350 gigabases of sequencing data and around 80 million unique TCR sequences. Among the roughly 410 genotyped donors, approximately 76% belonged to the genetic ancestry cluster associated with self-reported Caucasian donors. The study was designed to test whether signatures of past pathogen exposure could be identified by cataloging public T cell receptors. The study profiled the T cell repertoires of about 720 subjects by immunosequencing and related them to cytomegalovirus serostatus. In addition to the first cohort of several hundred subjects, a separate validation cohort of approximately 130 different subjects was used. High-throughput TCR immunosequencing, statistical association of individual TCRs with disease status, and machine learning were combined to predict cytomegalovirus infection status. To study patterns of TCR occurrence, a later analysis re-analyzed previously published TCR beta repertoires from 500 to 850 donors and added high-resolution HLA genotyping. Rather than drawing on any new phenotypic data, the later analysis identified candidate immune exposures from TCR beta sequences and the way those sequences occurred across donors. In an earlier analysis of around 540 of the donors, high-throughput TCR beta sequencing was used to judge whether each TCR beta V gene segment behaved as functional or pseudogenic. Donor age, sex, ethnicity and CMV serostatus were compiled alongside the repertoire data. A later genetic analysis took genome-wide SNP genotypes for about three fifths of the 666 donors and used that subset as a discovery cohort. Every repertoire in the discovery cohort had been generated on one and the same sequencing platform. HLA typing covered class I and class II loci at four-digit resolution. The number of typed donors differed by locus: about 620-640 for A, B, C, DRB1 and DQB1; some 500 for DQA1; approximately 600 for DPA1; and around 490 for DPB1. Several DR-DQ haplotypes were treated as single units for association and clustering because of strong linkage in the cohort. On average, about 200,000 unique TCR beta nucleotide sequences were sequenced per donor among a few hundred genotyped donors of the cohort, with about 19% of those sequences being non-productive.

The cohort was made up of several hundred healthy bone marrow donors. All cohort members were sampled while nominally healthy, although unrecorded immune exposures were likely present. The donor was CMV seronegative and was included in the group of 352 seronegative cohort members. Each donor provided a peripheral blood sample, and peripheral blood mononuclear cells were used for TCR beta sequencing. The Qiagen DNeasy Blood Extraction Kit was used to extract genomic DNA from the blood cell samples. Libraries were built with the immunoSEQ multiplex PCR assay. For the multiplex PCR, a mixture combining 60 forward primers for TCR Vbeta segments and 13 reverse primers for TCR Jbeta segments was used. Amplification of the CDR3 region of rearranged TCR beta genes was performed with a multiplex PCR assay on genomic DNA. Amplified TCR beta libraries were sequenced as 87-base-pair reads on the Illumina HiSeq System. In the authors' own workflow: A later analysis tallied roughly 80 million unique TCR beta chains across the 666 repertoires, and 10 million to 11 million of those chains were shared by two or more donors. Raw reads were error-corrected and collapsed into unique sequences by a nearest-neighbor algorithm in which closely related sequences were merged to remove PCR and sequencing errors. CDR3 sequences were aligned to IMGT reference sequences to assign V, D and J gene segments. For a sequence to be retained, at least a six-nucleotide match to both a V gene segment and a J gene segment was required. A rearrangement was called productive if the CDR3 had no stop codons and remained in frame with V and J, and every other rearrangement was called non-productive. CDR3 was defined by IMGT convention, running from the second conserved V-encoded cysteine to the conserved J-encoded phenylalanine. Sequences without an unambiguous match to a single V gene segment were excluded from the earlier analysis of about 640 of the donors. In an earlier analysis of around 600 of the donors, V segments were called functional above 56.7% productive rearrangements and were called segregating when the between-donor standard deviation exceeded 5%. A statistical classification framework was built for diagnosing cytomegalovirus status from the catalog of TCR beta chain sequences. V and J gene assignment, in a later analysis, came from comparing TCR nucleotide sequences with IMGT/GENE-DB human TR gene sequences. Using the TCRdist pipeline, a later analysis assigned CDR3 sequences along with most-parsimonious VDJ recombination scenarios. In a later analysis, each TCR beta chain was defined by its CDR3 amino acid sequence together with its V-gene family, and reads without a unique V-gene family were excluded. As a way to deal with suspected cross-contamination and a sequencing artifact, a later analysis dropped roughly 600 nucleotide sequences that were highly shared and had low generation probability. A later analysis calculated a clonal expansion index for each public chain from normalized within-repertoire ranks of inferred template counts. A later analysis computed generation probabilities with a VDJ recombination model fitted to out-of-frame rearrangements, and checked the results against IGoR. In a later analysis, TCR-TCR, TCR-HLA and TCR-CMV co-occurrence was scored with hypergeometric tests, and a repertoire-size bias correction was applied to TCR pairs. False discovery rates were estimated in a later analysis by permuting HLA or CMV assignments 20 times. In a later analysis, co-occurring TCRs were grouped using DBSCAN, with TCRdist sequence similarity added in when clustering inside HLA-allele-positive subsets. Repertoires with fewer than 30,000 or more than 120,000 public chains were left out of co-occurrence clustering, as were five repertoires with anomalous nucleotide sharing. The table was pulled from immuneACCESS by TCRdb, which kept in-frame rearrangements only. Such tables lose some clones; where checked, under half of the loss comes from unresolved V genes, and the rest has no known cause. D and trimming come from the DNA, and the V and J calls and clone size come from that table. The sample table records some 140,000 clones; roughly 80% of these occur just once. In total, the top ten clones hold roughly 1% of the sample.

Here is what the overall study found, with its caveats: According to the authors, the approach could potentially be generalized to other disease states and immunological phenotypes. Several of the top co-occurrence clusters appeared to be linked to parvovirus B19, influenza, CMV and Epstein-Barr virus, according to a later analysis. Because HLA typing was unavailable for some donors at each locus, only the typed subset was used in association tests. A group of highly shared sequence variants was considered likely to be a technical artifact of the sequencing pipeline. Specific HLA alleles were associated with roughly 16,000 TCR beta sequences at a false discovery rate of 0.05 in a later analysis. Compared with equally common non-associated chains, HLA-associated TCR beta chains in a later analysis were more clonally expanded and had lower generation probabilities. Linkage disequilibrium might explain the correlated functional status among segregating V segments, but an unknown experimental factor could not be excluded. The study listed 164 TCR beta chains as associated with cytomegalovirus. Because counts were too low, seventeen rarely observed V segments, including chromosome 9 orphons, were left out of the earlier analysis of a few hundred of the donors. For the cohort, immune exposure information was limited to CMV serostatus. In an earlier analysis of approximately 590 of the donors, most TCR beta V segments appeared in productive rearrangements about 90% or about 30% of the time, broadly matching IMGT annotations. In a later analysis, the rate of TCR association differed among HLA loci, with DRB1 alleles having the most associated TCRs and HLA-C alleles having the fewest. A later analysis found that most CMV-associated TCR beta chains appeared HLA-restricted, with HLA associations seemingly driven largely by CMV exposure. A further reported finding was that TCR beta sequences accurately predicted the HLA-A and HLA-B alleles for most subjects in the first cohort. Only TCR beta chains were sequenced in this cohort, and the absence of alpha or paired-chain data limited detectable features. Presence/absence analyses assumed roughly uniform sequencing depth across donors, an assumption that may not hold. A few of the identified cytomegalovirus-associated TCR beta chains were confirmed in vitro to be specific for cytomegalovirus antigens. An association between a missense DCLRE1C variant and V-gene and J-gene trimming of TCR beta chains was found in a later genetic analysis and replicated in an independent cohort. The classifier was reported to diagnose cytomegalovirus status with high specificity and sensitivity in both the original and validation cohorts. Because the 87-base-pair reads could not distinguish some IMGT-functional V segments, including TRBV6-2 and TRBV6-3, those segments were excluded. In a later genetic analysis, fewer N-insertions in productive TCRs were reported among donors in an Asian-associated ancestry cluster than the roughly 700-donor mean. Strong co-occurrence of HLA alleles, especially DR and DQ, made assigning TCR associations to individual alleles difficult. Across donors, most TCR sequences were observed very rarely, whereas some public TCRs were present in many individuals.

This chain joins TRBV27 to TRBJ2-7; the D gene is possibly TRBD1, with 6 bases matching. Sample: PBMCs. This sequence was found in a man aged 18 to 30 in good health and CMV-seronegative. The CDR3 reads as follows: CASSFSGTNYEQYF. The DNA sequence is TGTGCCAGCAGTTTCTCCGGGACAAACTACGAGCAGTACTTC.